This entry is about one T cell receptor (beta chain). Its antigen remains unknown. CDR3 length: 14 residues. CDR1 and CDR2 (germline): SQVTM, ANQGSEA. The V and J ends lost 6 bases and 7 bases respectively, with 19 bases between them. The protocol was immunoSEQ multiplex PCR, while the TCRdb copy is restricted to in-frame clones and leaves out a portion. The sample gives 100,000 to 130,000 clones, under 97% of which show up once; under 0.75% is in the top ten. This entry is derived from a study of cytomegalovirus exposure and HLA in healthy donors. General study points: The TCR clusters that emerged in the first cohort tended, a later analysis found, to co-occur in the 120 or so validation repertoires.

This receptor was taken from a woman between 18 and 29 years old in good health and CMV-seronegative. V and J are TRBV29-1 and TRBJ2-1; tentatively, D is TRBD1 (6 bases). Sequenced material: PBMCs. The CDR3 loop reads CSVTGTLIRNEQFF. As DNA, the CDR3 is TGCAGCGTGACCGGGACATTGATCCGGAATGAGCAGTTCTTC.